This T cell receptor beta chain was retrieved from a study of T cells in Graves' hyperthyroidism and ophthalmopathy. Study context: Peripheral blood was taken when the disease was first diagnosed, before any treatment began.

Researchers amplified the TCR beta CDR3 regions from RNA transcripts. TCR CDR3 underwent first-round RT-PCR with the HTBI primer set. TCRdb itself ran the multiplex PCR reads through MiXCR, one entry per CDR3 protein. The table lists roughly 750,000 distinct CDR3 sequences, about 16% of them singletons. Germline CDR1 and CDR2: MGHRA and YSYEKL. There are 15 residues in the CDR3. Trimming shortened V by 0 bases and J by 5 bases, and 14 bases separated the two germline ends. This TCR was recovered from a man younger than 35 with Graves' hyperthyroidism. The sample consisted of blood. The chain uses TRBV4-1 and TRBJ2-7; D is perhaps TRBD1 or TRBD2 (5 bases each). As DNA, the CDR3 is TGCGCCAGCAGCCAAGATCCAGGGACCCTAAACGAGCAGTACTTC. This gives the protein CASSQDPGTLNEQYF.